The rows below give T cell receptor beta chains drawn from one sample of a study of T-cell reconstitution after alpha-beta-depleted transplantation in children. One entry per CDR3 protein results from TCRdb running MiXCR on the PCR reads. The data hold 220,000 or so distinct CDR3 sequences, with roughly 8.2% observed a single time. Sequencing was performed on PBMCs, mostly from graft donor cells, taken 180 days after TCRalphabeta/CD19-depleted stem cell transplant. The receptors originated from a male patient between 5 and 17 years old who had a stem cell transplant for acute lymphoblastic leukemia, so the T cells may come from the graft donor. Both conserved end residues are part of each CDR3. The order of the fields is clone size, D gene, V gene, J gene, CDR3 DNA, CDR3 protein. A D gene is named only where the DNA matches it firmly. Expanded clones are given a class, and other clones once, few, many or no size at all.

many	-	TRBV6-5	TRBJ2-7	TGTGCCAGCAGTCGCGGGACGAGGCAGTACTTC	CASSRGTRQYF
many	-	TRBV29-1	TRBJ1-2	TGCAGCGTTGGAGGGTATGGCTACACCTTC	CSVGGYGYTF
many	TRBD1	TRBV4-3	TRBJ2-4	TGCGCCAGCAGCCAAGGTCCCGACAGGGGACTAGCCAAAAACATTCAGTACTTC	CASSQGPDRGLAKNIQYF
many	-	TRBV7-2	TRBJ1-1	TGTGCCAGCAGCTTAGTGGGGTGGGGCCCGAGGACTGAAGCTTTCTTT	CASSLVGWGPRTEAFF
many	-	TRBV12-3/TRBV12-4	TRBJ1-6	TGTGCCAGCACCCGGGAGGCCAACAATTCACCCCTCCACTTT	CASTREANNSPLHF
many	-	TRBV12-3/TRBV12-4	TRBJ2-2	TGTGCCAGCAGCCCCCAAAAATTGGGCGGGGTGCTGAACACCGGGGAGCTGTTTTTT	CASSPQKLGGVLNTGELFF
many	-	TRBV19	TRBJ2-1	TGTGCCAGTAGTATCTCTGTCGGTTCCTACAATGAGCAGTTCTTC	CASSISVGSYNEQFF
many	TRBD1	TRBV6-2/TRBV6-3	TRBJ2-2	TGTGCCAGCAGTTACTCGGGACAGCCCTCCGTGGAGCTGTTTTTT	CASSYSGQPSVELFF
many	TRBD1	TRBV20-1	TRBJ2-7	TGCAGTGCTAGGACAGGGAGCTCCTACGAGCAGTACTTC	CSARTGSSYEQYF
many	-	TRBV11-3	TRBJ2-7	TGTGCCAGCAGCTTTCTGGGGAAGATTTCTTACGAGCAGTACTTC	CASSFLGKISYEQYF
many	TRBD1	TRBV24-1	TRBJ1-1	TGTGCCACCAGTGATAGAAGGGGGCCGAACACTGAAGCTTTCTTT	CATSDRRGPNTEAFF
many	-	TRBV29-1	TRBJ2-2	TGCAGCGTTCCCCTCAGGGATGGCACCGGGGAGCTGTTTTTT	CSVPLRDGTGELFF
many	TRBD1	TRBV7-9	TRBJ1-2	TGTGCCAGCAGCCGATTTCGACAGGGGAGAGGTGGCTACACCTTC	CASSRFRQGRGGYTF
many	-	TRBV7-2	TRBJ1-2	TGTGCCAGCAGCTTAATGAGACAAACTAACTATGGCTACACCTTC	CASSLMRQTNYGYTF
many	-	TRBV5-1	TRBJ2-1	TGCGCCAGCAGCCTCCCCCGGGACGGCTCCTACAATGAGCAGTTCTTC	CASSLPRDGSYNEQFF
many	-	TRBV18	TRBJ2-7	TGTGCCAGCTCCAACCAGGTAACAGGCTTCCCCGAGCAGTACTTC	CASSNQVTGFPEQYF
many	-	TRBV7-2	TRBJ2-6	TGTGCCAGCAGCTTAACCCGCTCTGGGGCCAACGTCCTGACTTTC	CASSLTRSGANVLTF
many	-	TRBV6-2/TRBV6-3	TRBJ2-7	TGTGCCAGCAGTTACACCAGTCCCTACGAGCAGTACTTC	CASSYTSPYEQYF
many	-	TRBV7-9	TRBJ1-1	TGTGCCAGCACCTATGACCTGAACACTGAAGCTTTCTTT	CASTYDLNTEAFF
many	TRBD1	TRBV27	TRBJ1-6	TGTGCCAGCAGTTTATCCCTATTCACAGGGGATAATTCACCCCTCCACTTT	CASSLSLFTGDNSPLHF
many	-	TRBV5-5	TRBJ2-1	TGTGCCAGCAGCTTGGACTCCCTGAGCTCCTACAATGAGCAGTTCTTC	CASSLDSLSSYNEQFF
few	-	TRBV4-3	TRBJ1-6	TGCGCCAGCAGCCAAGATTTAGGAGGGCGAAATTCACCCCTCCACTTT	CASSQDLGGRNSPLHF
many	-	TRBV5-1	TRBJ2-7	TGCGCCAGCAGCTCTGCCGGGACCGGGATCGCAGAGCAGTACTTC	CASSSAGTGIAEQYF
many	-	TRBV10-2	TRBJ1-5	TGCGCCAGCACCAACAGGGCGTATCAGCCCCAGCATTTT	CASTNRAYQPQHF
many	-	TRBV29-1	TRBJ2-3	TGCAGCGTTGATGGACTCCGCACAGATACGCAGTATTTT	CSVDGLRTDTQYF
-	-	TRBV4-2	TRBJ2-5	TGTGCCAGCAGCCTATCGAGGGCATGGGAGGAGACCCAGTACTTC	CASSLSRAWEETQYF
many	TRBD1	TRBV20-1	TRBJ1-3	TGCAGTGCCGAGGGGACAGGGGGTGGAAACACCATATATTTT	CSAEGTGGGNTIYF
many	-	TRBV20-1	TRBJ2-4	TGCAGTGCTAGAAGAAGGCAGGGGACAATCCTGGCCCTAGCCAAAAACATTCAGTACTTC	CSARRRQGTILALAKNIQYF
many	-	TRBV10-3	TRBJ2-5	TGTGCCATCAGTGAATCCACAGGGTTGCAAGAGACCCAGTACTTC	CAISESTGLQETQYF
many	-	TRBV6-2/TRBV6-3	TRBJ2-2	TGTGCCAGCAGTTCGGCCATGCCGAACACCGGGGAGCTGTTTTTT	CASSSAMPNTGELFF